Listed below are T cell receptor beta chains from one sample, sequenced in a study of cytotoxic CD8 clonotypes in ibrutinib-treated CLL. The method was immunoSEQ multiplex PCR; TCRdb's version includes in-frame clones alone and lacks a portion of them. Here the sample spans about 68,000 clones, 68% being singletons. The specimen was PBMCs, collected after 12 months of ibrutinib treatment. All receptors derive from a human donor with chronic lymphocytic leukemia. Each CDR3 is given with its conserved first and last residue. Each record gives: V gene, J gene, D gene, clone size, CDR3 DNA, CDR3 protein. A D gene is named only where the DNA matches it firmly. The size entry is marked missing in some rows and otherwise reads once, few, many or a size class.

v_call: TRBV10-3
j_call: TRBJ2-2
d_call: -
clone_size: -
cdr3_nt: TGTGCCATCAGTGAGGTCTTAGGCAGGGCGAACACCGGGGAGCTGTTTTTT
cdr3_aa: CAISEVLGRANTGELFF

v_call: TRBV2
j_call: TRBJ1-6
d_call: -
clone_size: few
cdr3_nt: TGTGCCAGCAGTGAATCTAGGACAGCGAATTCACCCCTCCACTTT
cdr3_aa: CASSESRTANSPLHF

v_call: TRBV7-9
j_call: TRBJ2-1
d_call: TRBD2
clone_size: -
cdr3_nt: TGTGCCAGCAGCTTAGTGGGCCTAGCGGGGACCTGGCAGTTCTTC
cdr3_aa: CASSLVGLAGTWQFF

v_call: TRBV15
j_call: TRBJ1-5
d_call: -
clone_size: -
cdr3_nt: TGTGCCACCAGCAGACCGGAAGAGCCCCAGCATTTT
cdr3_aa: CATSRPEEPQHF

v_call: TRBV29-1
j_call: TRBJ2-2
d_call: -
clone_size: -
cdr3_nt: TGCAGCGGCGGACGAACGGTTAAAGGGAACACCGGGGAGCTGTTTTTT
cdr3_aa: CSGGRTVKGNTGELFF

v_call: TRBV2
j_call: TRBJ1-6
d_call: -
clone_size: few
cdr3_nt: TGTGCCAGCAGTGAAGCAGACCTCGATTCACCCCTCCACTTT
cdr3_aa: CASSEADLDSPLHF

v_call: TRBV29-1
j_call: TRBJ2-1
d_call: TRBD1
clone_size: -
cdr3_nt: TGCAGCGTTGAAGATCGTACAGGGGCCTACAATGAGCAGTTCTTC
cdr3_aa: CSVEDRTGAYNEQFF

v_call: TRBV28
j_call: TRBJ2-7
d_call: TRBD1
clone_size: few
cdr3_nt: TGTGCCAGCAGTCTACAAAAGGGACAGCTGAGGGGCTACGAGCAGTACTTC
cdr3_aa: CASSLQKGQLRGYEQYF

v_call: TRBV5-1
j_call: TRBJ2-1
d_call: TRBD1
clone_size: -
cdr3_nt: TGCGCCAGCAGCTTGGCGGGCCCAGGGGGCTTCAATGAGCAGTTCTTC
cdr3_aa: CASSLAGPGGFNEQFF

v_call: TRBV19
j_call: TRBJ2-5
d_call: -
clone_size: -
cdr3_nt: TGTGCCAGTAGTGGGAGAGCGCGATTAGAGACCCAGTACTTC
cdr3_aa: CASSGRARLETQYF

v_call: TRBV28
j_call: TRBJ2-7
d_call: -
clone_size: -
cdr3_nt: TGTGCCAGCAGTTTACCCGGGGCAAGCTCCTACGAGCAGTACTTC
cdr3_aa: CASSLPGASSYEQYF

v_call: TRBV19
j_call: TRBJ1-5
d_call: -
clone_size: -
cdr3_nt: TGTGCCAGTAGTACTGGGTTGCGACGCAATCAGCCCCAGCATTTT
cdr3_aa: CASSTGLRRNQPQHF

v_call: TRBV28
j_call: TRBJ2-6
d_call: -
clone_size: once
cdr3_nt: TGTGCCAGCAAATTTCCCTCTGGGGCCAACGTCCTGACTTTC
cdr3_aa: CASKFPSGANVLTF

v_call: TRBV14
j_call: TRBJ2-5
d_call: -
clone_size: few
cdr3_nt: TGTGCCAGCAGCCAAGAAAGGATCAAAGAAGAGACCCAGTACTTC
cdr3_aa: CASSQERIKEETQYF

v_call: TRBV11-3
j_call: TRBJ2-7
d_call: -
clone_size: -
cdr3_nt: TGTGCCAGCAGCTCCCGGACCTCCTACGAGCAGTACTTC
cdr3_aa: CASSSRTSYEQYF

v_call: TRBV19
j_call: TRBJ2-7
d_call: TRBD1
clone_size: -
cdr3_nt: TGTGCCAGTAGTAGGGGACAGACCTACGAGCAGTACTTC
cdr3_aa: CASSRGQTYEQYF

v_call: TRBV5-1
j_call: TRBJ1-2
d_call: -
clone_size: -
cdr3_nt: TGCGCCAGCAGCTTGGACCCGGGTCTTACCCTGATGGGCTATGGCTACACCTTC
cdr3_aa: CASSLDPGLTLMGYGYTF

v_call: TRBV11-2
j_call: TRBJ1-4
d_call: -
clone_size: -
cdr3_nt: TGTGCCAGCGGGGCGGGGGATGCAACTAATGAAAAACTGTTTTTT
cdr3_aa: CASGAGDATNEKLFF

v_call: TRBV11-3
j_call: TRBJ2-1
d_call: -
clone_size: -
cdr3_nt: TGTGCCAGCAGCTTCAGGGAAGGTGAGCAGTTCTTC
cdr3_aa: CASSFREGEQFF

v_call: TRBV27
j_call: TRBJ2-1
d_call: TRBD1
clone_size: few
cdr3_nt: TGTGCCAGCAGTGCTCGGGACAGACTCTACAATGAGCAGTTCTTC
cdr3_aa: CASSARDRLYNEQFF

v_call: TRBV30
j_call: TRBJ1-5
d_call: -
clone_size: few
cdr3_nt: TGTGCCTGGAGCAGGGGTAGCAATCAGCCCCAGCATTTT
cdr3_aa: CAWSRGSNQPQHF

v_call: TRBV5-6
j_call: TRBJ1-1
d_call: TRBD1
clone_size: -
cdr3_nt: TGTGCCAGCAGCTCCGGGACAGGGCACACTGAAGCTTTCTTT
cdr3_aa: CASSSGTGHTEAFF

v_call: TRBV7-8
j_call: TRBJ1-2
d_call: -
clone_size: few
cdr3_nt: TGTGCCAGCAGCTTAGCCTCAGGTTATGGCTACACCTTC
cdr3_aa: CASSLASGYGYTF

v_call: TRBV19
j_call: TRBJ2-1
d_call: -
clone_size: -
cdr3_nt: TGTGCCAGCTCCAGGCTACTCTACAATGAGCAGTTCTTC
cdr3_aa: CASSRLLYNEQFF

v_call: TRBV2
j_call: TRBJ1-1
d_call: -
clone_size: -
cdr3_nt: TGTGCCAGCAGTGAAGAAGTCATCGCTACTGAAGCTTTCTTT
cdr3_aa: CASSEEVIATEAFF

v_call: TRBV21-1
j_call: TRBJ2-1
d_call: -
clone_size: few
cdr3_nt: TGTGCCAGCAGCAATCGACTAGCGGGGGGCCCCCCCTACAATGAGCAGTTCTTC
cdr3_aa: CASSNRLAGGPPYNEQFF

v_call: TRBV5-1
j_call: TRBJ2-2
d_call: -
clone_size: -
cdr3_nt: TGCGCCAGCAGCCCCGACACAGCGAACACCGGGGAGCTGTTTTTT
cdr3_aa: CASSPDTANTGELFF

v_call: TRBV6-1
j_call: TRBJ2-2
d_call: TRBD1
clone_size: -
cdr3_nt: TGTGCCGTCAATAGGGAGACAGGGACCGGGGAGCTGTTTTTT
cdr3_aa: CAVNRETGTGELFF

v_call: TRBV6-1
j_call: TRBJ2-1
d_call: -
clone_size: -
cdr3_nt: TGTGCCAGCAGTGAAGTCGGGGGAGCCTCCTACAATGAGCAGTTCTTC
cdr3_aa: CASSEVGGASYNEQFF

v_call: TRBV6-1
j_call: TRBJ2-3
d_call: TRBD1
clone_size: -
cdr3_nt: TGTGCCAGCAGTGGGACAGGGGGAACAGATACGCAGTATTTT
cdr3_aa: CASSGTGGTDTQYF

v_call: TRBV19
j_call: TRBJ2-7
d_call: TRBD1
clone_size: -
cdr3_nt: TGTGCCAGTAGGCAAACCGGGACAGGGGGTCCCCACGAGCAGTACTTC
cdr3_aa: CASRQTGTGGPHEQYF

v_call: TRBV29-1
j_call: TRBJ2-1
d_call: -
clone_size: -
cdr3_nt: TGCAGCGTGGAGGATGGCAGGGACAATGAGCAGTTCTTC
cdr3_aa: CSVEDGRDNEQFF

v_call: TRBV7-9
j_call: TRBJ1-4
d_call: -
clone_size: -
cdr3_nt: TGTGCCAGCAGCTTAACCGGACCAGGAGGCGATGAAAAACTGTTTTTT
cdr3_aa: CASSLTGPGGDEKLFF

v_call: TRBV6-5
j_call: TRBJ2-7
d_call: -
clone_size: few
cdr3_nt: TGTGCCAGCAAAATCAAAGGGGCGGGCGAGCAGTACTTC
cdr3_aa: CASKIKGAGEQYF

v_call: TRBV5-6
j_call: TRBJ1-2
d_call: -
clone_size: once
cdr3_nt: TGTGCCAGCAGCTTCCACAGACCGTCGGGGGACTACACCTTC
cdr3_aa: CASSFHRPSGDYTF

v_call: TRBV7-7
j_call: TRBJ1-3
d_call: -
clone_size: -
cdr3_nt: TGTGCCAGCAGCTTAGCAGGGGTCGGAAACACCATATATTTT
cdr3_aa: CASSLAGVGNTIYF

v_call: TRBV28
j_call: TRBJ1-5
d_call: -
clone_size: -
cdr3_nt: TGTGCCAGCAGTTTTTCGGGACAACCCCATAGCAATCAGCCCCAGCATTTT
cdr3_aa: CASSFSGQPHSNQPQHF

v_call: TRBV7-2
j_call: TRBJ2-7
d_call: -
clone_size: -
cdr3_nt: TGTGCCAGCAGTAGAGACAGTCCCGGCGAGCAGTACTTC
cdr3_aa: CASSRDSPGEQYF

v_call: TRBV6-1
j_call: TRBJ2-5
d_call: -
clone_size: few
cdr3_nt: TGTGCCAGCAGTGAAGCCTCGGGGAGAAAAGAGACCCAGTACTTC
cdr3_aa: CASSEASGRKETQYF

v_call: TRBV7-6
j_call: TRBJ2-2
d_call: TRBD2
clone_size: -
cdr3_nt: TGTGCCAGCAGCTTACGGGTAGGGACTAGCGATACCGGGGAGCTGTTTTTT
cdr3_aa: CASSLRVGTSDTGELFF

v_call: TRBV7-2
j_call: TRBJ2-7
d_call: TRBD2
clone_size: -
cdr3_nt: TGTGCCAGCAGCCTGGGGGGGACGGCGTTTTTT
cdr3_aa: CASSLGGTAFF

v_call: TRBV15
j_call: TRBJ1-1
d_call: -
clone_size: -
cdr3_nt: TGTGCCACCAGCAGAGAGTGGAACACTGAAGCTTTCTTT
cdr3_aa: CATSREWNTEAFF

v_call: TRBV28
j_call: TRBJ2-3
d_call: TRBD1
clone_size: few
cdr3_nt: TGTGCCAGCAGCCCCATGTTGGGACAGCTCACAGATACGCAGTATTTT
cdr3_aa: CASSPMLGQLTDTQYF

v_call: TRBV11-3
j_call: TRBJ2-7
d_call: -
clone_size: -
cdr3_nt: TGTGCCAGCAGCTTAGACGGGTACGAGCAGTACTTC
cdr3_aa: CASSLDGYEQYF

v_call: TRBV9
j_call: TRBJ1-3
d_call: -
clone_size: once
cdr3_nt: TGTGCCAGCAGCGTAAGACAGAGACTCTCTGGAAACACCATATATTTT
cdr3_aa: CASSVRQRLSGNTIYF

v_call: TRBV7-9
j_call: TRBJ1-4
d_call: -
clone_size: -
cdr3_nt: TGTGCCAGCAGCTTAGGTACGACGGGGTCAACTAATGAAAAACTGTTTTTT
cdr3_aa: CASSLGTTGSTNEKLFF

v_call: TRBV25-1
j_call: TRBJ1-2
d_call: -
clone_size: once
cdr3_nt: TGTGCCAGCAGTGAATTTAGTGGAGGGTACTATGGCTACACCTTC
cdr3_aa: CASSEFSGGYYGYTF

v_call: TRBV6-5
j_call: TRBJ1-1
d_call: TRBD1
clone_size: -
cdr3_nt: TGTGCCAGCAGAAGGACAGGGTTGTACACTGAAGCTTTCTTT
cdr3_aa: CASRRTGLYTEAFF

v_call: TRBV29-1
j_call: TRBJ1-2
d_call: -
clone_size: -
cdr3_nt: TGCAGCGTCGAGACAGACCTAAACTATGGCTACACCTTC
cdr3_aa: CSVETDLNYGYTF

v_call: TRBV6-5
j_call: TRBJ2-2
d_call: TRBD1
clone_size: -
cdr3_nt: TGTGCCAGCAGACGGGACAGAGTCACCGGGGAGCTGTTTTTT
cdr3_aa: CASRRDRVTGELFF

v_call: TRBV12-2
j_call: TRBJ2-5
d_call: -
clone_size: -
cdr3_nt: TGTGCAAGTCGCCCCAGGGGACAAGAGACCCAGTACTTC
cdr3_aa: CASRPRGQETQYF

v_call: TRBV28
j_call: TRBJ1-2
d_call: TRBD1
clone_size: -
cdr3_nt: TGTGCCAGCAGTTCGCGACAGGGTGGCTACACCTTC
cdr3_aa: CASSSRQGGYTF

v_call: TRBV5-4
j_call: TRBJ2-5
d_call: -
clone_size: -
cdr3_nt: TGTGCCAGCAGCAGTCGGGGGACGGAAGAGACCCAGTACTTC
cdr3_aa: CASSSRGTEETQYF

v_call: TRBV6-5
j_call: TRBJ1-3
d_call: -
clone_size: -
cdr3_nt: TGTGCCAGCAGTACAGGCCACGGGGGTGGAAACACCATATATTTT
cdr3_aa: CASSTGHGGGNTIYF

v_call: TRBV4-1
j_call: TRBJ2-5
d_call: TRBD2
clone_size: -
cdr3_nt: TGCGCCAGCAGCCAAGCATTGCCCCGGGGGCGCGGGGGGGAGACCCAGTACTTC
cdr3_aa: CASSQALPRGRGGETQYF

v_call: TRBV9
j_call: TRBJ1-5
d_call: TRBD1
clone_size: -
cdr3_nt: TGTGCCAGCACGGCAGGGGGGGGTAGCAATCAGCCCCAGCATTTT
cdr3_aa: CASTAGGGSNQPQHF

v_call: TRBV5-6
j_call: TRBJ2-5
d_call: -
clone_size: -
cdr3_nt: TGTGCCAGCAGCTTGTTAGGCAGGGGCCAAGAGACCCAGTACTTC
cdr3_aa: CASSLLGRGQETQYF

v_call: TRBV7-9
j_call: TRBJ2-7
d_call: -
clone_size: -
cdr3_nt: TGTGCCAGCAGCCAAGACCGGGACGTATCCTACGAGCAGTACTTC
cdr3_aa: CASSQDRDVSYEQYF